This TCR beta chain came from a study of T-cell memory formation after mild COVID-19. In TCRdb, the 5' RACE reads were re-called with MiXCR into one record per CDR3 protein. Here the sample spans fewer than 250,000 distinct CDR3 sequences, under 30% being singletons. The length of the CDR3 is 13 residues. The table lists this clonotype with a few counts. Material: PBMCs or a T cell subset sorted from them (not recorded which). V gene TRBV21-1 combines with J gene TRBJ2-7; the table names TRBD1, a call not compared with the DNA. TRBV21-1 is assigned pseudogene status. The sequence derives from an adult woman who had mild COVID-19 (a few samples of this study predate the infection). Cell type and time point are not known. As DNA, the CDR3 is TGTGCCAGCAGCAAGAGCAGGGGCTACGAGCAGTACTTC. Amino acid sequence: CASSKSRGYEQYF.